What follows are 18 T cell receptor beta chains derived from one specimen sequenced in a study of blood T cells in healthy people across ages. Primed by a sample-barcoded 5' primer and a J-beta primer mix, a second PCR proceeded for 7 to 11 cycles. TCRdb fed the 5' RACE reads into MiXCR, producing one record per CDR3 protein. The table has over 1,500,000 distinct CDR3 sequences, 39% seen once. Sequencing was carried out using blood. The receptors come from a human donor in good health.

The genes are TRBV2 and TRBJ2-5; D may correspond to TRBD1 or TRBD2 (5 bases each). The CDR3 has 15 amino acids. Between the trimmed V and J ends, which lost 4 bases and 6 bases, there was a span of 18 bases. CDR1 is SNHLY and CDR2 is FYNNEI in the germline V gene. CDR3 sequence: CASSGDRDGGKTQYF. CDR3 DNA sequence: TGTGCCAGCAGTGGGGACCGGGACGGTGGGAAGACCCAGTACTTC.

The chain is built from TRBV7-2 and TRBJ1-2; D is unclear. V was pared by 1 base and J by 7 bases, with 19 bases between. CDR1 and CDR2 from the germline V gene are SGHTA and FQGNSA. The CDR3 covers 16 residues. The CDR3 DNA reads as TGTGCCAGCAGCTTAGACGCTCCGCCCTTTGGGCCTGGCTACACCTTC. Its protein is CASSLDAPPFGPGYTF.

The DNA of the CDR3 is TGTGCCACCAGTGACGGTAACTCAGGGTTGTGGAATCAGCCCCAGCATTTT. It codes for CATSDGNSGLWNQPQHF. The chain links TRBV24-1 to TRBJ1-5; D possibly corresponds to TRBD1 (5 bases). Germline-derived CDR1 and CDR2 are KGHDR and SFDVKD. CDR3 length equals 17 residues. Trimming shortened V by 4 bases and J by 4 bases, and 19 bases separated the two germline ends.

The J gene is TRBJ2-3, the V gene TRBV7-9; TRBD2 aligns across 9 bases. This CDR3 contains 15 residues. From germline, CDR1 is SEHNR and CDR2 FQNEAQ (reference sequence). Losses at the gene ends were 5 bases for V and 0 bases for J; bases not matched to a gene: 3. In nucleotides, the CDR3 is TGTGCCAGCAGCCATAGCGGGGGTAGCACAGATACGCAGTATTTT. Its translation: CASSHSGGSTDTQYF.

The genes are TRBV12-3 or TRBV12-4 and TRBJ1-2, with 10 positions matching TRBD1. The CDR3 contains 15 residues. J lost 5 bases, V lost 6 bases, and 9 bases had no gene match. CDR3 sequence (DNA): TGTGCCAGCAGGCGATCCGGGACAGGGGTTTATGGCTACACCTTC. Its protein is CASRRSGTGVYGYTF.

The chain combines TRBV10-3 with TRBJ2-3; perhaps TRBD1 as D (5 bases). Trimming left V 3 bases short and J 0 bases short, with 10 bases between. The CDR3 totals 15 residues. The V gene's germline CDR1 is ENHRY and CDR2 SYGVKD. The CDR3 nucleotides are TGTGCCATCAGTGACCCAGGGTTGAGCACAGATACGCAGTATTTT. Encoded protein: CAISDPGLSTDTQYF.

This chain uses TRBV20-1 with TRBJ2-7, with a possible D match to TRBD2 (7 bases). The CDR3 extends over 14 amino acids. Trimming shortened V by 0 bases and J by 3 bases, and 12 bases separated the two germline ends. Germline V gene lookup returns CDR1 DFQATT and CDR2 SNEGSKA (reference sequence). The CDR3 coding sequence is TGCAGTGCTAGAGATGAGGGGGGGAGCTACGAGCAGTACTTC. It codes for CSARDEGGSYEQYF.

This chain joins TRBV2 and TRBJ2-1; 13 bases are a match to TRBD2. The germline CDR1 and CDR2 sequences are SNHLY and FYNNEI. This CDR3 is built from 18 residues. V lost 4 bases to trimming and J lost 0 bases; unmatched junction nucleotides: 6. The CDR3 protein is CASSAWGLAGSSYNEQFF. The CDR3 DNA follows: TGTGCCAGCAGTGCTTGGGGACTAGCGGGAAGCTCCTACAATGAGCAGTTCTTC.

This chain joins TRBV29-1 and TRBJ2-7, with a tentative D call TRBD1 (5 bases). The CDR3 length is 11 residues. Trimming left V 7 bases short and J 5 bases short, with 12 bases between. From germline, CDR1 is SQVTM and CDR2 ANQGSEA. Here the CDR3 DNA reads TGCAGCGCCAAACAGGCCGACGAGCAGTACTTC. It codes for CSAKQADEQYF.

This clonotype has only a few counts. The germline gene is not matched at one end of the junction; a read error may be the cause. The chain joins TRBV29-1 to TRBJ2-5; 10 bases fit TRBD1. The length of the CDR3 is 15 residues. Germline values: CDR1 SQVTM, CDR2 ANQGSEA. CDR3 loop: CSVEGGTGEQEAQYF. The CDR3 DNA is TGCAGCGTTGAAGGTGGGACAGGGGAACAAGAGGCCCAGTACTTC.

This clonotype has just a few counts. V and J are TRBV7-2 and TRBJ2-3, with a weak D call TRBD1 (5 bases). Germline V gene sequence: CDR1 SGHTA, CDR2 FQGNSA. The ends were cut back, 8 bases at V and 5 bases at J, with 14 bases in the middle. The CDR3 is 13 amino acids. In DNA form, the CDR3 reads TGTGCCAGCGGGGCCAGAGCCGGAGATACGCAGTATTTT. Translation gives CASGARAGDTQYF.

The gene calls are TRBV5-6 and TRBJ1-5; D is unresolved. With 7 bases removed from V and 0 bases from J, the gap between germline ends came to 17 bases. The germline gives CDR1 SGHDT, CDR2 YYEEEE. This CDR3 has 16 residues. The CDR3 here is CASVIRNQNSNQPQHF. The CDR3 nucleotides are TGTGCCAGCGTCATCCGGAACCAGAATAGCAATCAGCCCCAGCATTTT. The variable domain in full, with the rest retrieved from reference TRBV5-6 and TRBJ1-5, is DAGVTQSPTHLIKTRGQQVTLRCSPKSGHDTVSWYQQALGQGPQFIFQYYEEEERQRGNFPDRFSGHQFPNYSSELNVNALLLGDSALYLCASVIRNQNSNQPQHFGDGTRLSIL.

The chain employs TRBV6-5 and TRBJ2-1, with D unclear. Germline V CDR1 and CDR2: MNHEY, SVGAGI. The CDR3 covers 13 residues. V was pared by 6 bases and J by 4 bases, with 10 bases between. The CDR3 DNA reads as TGTGCCAGCAGCCGGGCACCTTACAATGAGCAGTTCTTC. Protein product: CASSRAPYNEQFF.

The chain uses TRBV4-3 and TRBJ2-7; 9 nucleotides match TRBD2. Germline CDR1 and CDR2: LGHNA and YSLEER. J gave up 3 bases and V 0 bases, and 9 bases lay outside the gene matches. This CDR3 comprises 17 residues. This CDR3 reads CASSQDQGAGGSYEQYF. CDR3 bases: TGCGCCAGCAGCCAAGATCAGGGAGCGGGAGGTAGCTACGAGCAGTACTTC.

This clonotype was counted between two and nine times. This sequence joins TRBV4-1 and TRBJ1-4; the D gene is possibly TRBD1 (5 bases). Germline V gene lookup returns CDR1 MGHRA and CDR2 YSYEKL. This CDR3 is built from 16 residues. The germline V and J ends were trimmed by 1 base and 6 bases, with 15 bases remaining between them. CDR3 sequence: CASSQAPGSGDEKLFF. The DNA for the CDR3 is TGCGCCAGCAGCCAAGCCCCAGGGTCTGGGGATGAAAAACTGTTTTTT.

This clonotype was counted only a few times. The rearrangement uses TRBV14 and TRBJ2-7; TRBD1 matches 8 bases. The germline CDR1 and CDR2 sequences are SGHDN and FVKESK. The CDR3 covers 14 residues. J was trimmed by 5 bases and V by 8 bases; bases with no gene match: 11. The CDR3 region has the DNA TGTGCCAGCGGGACGACAGGGGCCTTGGACGAGCAGTACTTC. It encodes CASGTTGALDEQYF.

This clonotype came up many times. DNA of the CDR3: TGCGCCAGCAGCTTGGCTTTGCGGACTAACTATGGCTACACCTTC. Protein sequence: CASSLALRTNYGYTF. The rearrangement joins TRBV5-1 to TRBJ1-2; D is ambiguous. Germline values: CDR1 SGHRS, CDR2 YFSETQ. V was cut by 0 bases and J by 0 bases, with 9 bases left in between. This CDR3 region has 15 residues.

This clonotype was found many times. CDR3 sequence (DNA): TGTGCCAGCAGTTACATATCAGGGGGCCTTTTAGAGACCCAGTACTTC. This codes for CASSYISGGLLETQYF. The genes are TRBV6-5 and TRBJ2-5; 8 nucleotides agree with TRBD1. This CDR3 region has 16 residues. CDR1 MNHEY and CDR2 SVGAGI come from the germline V gene. Germline trimming cut 2 bases from V and 4 bases from J; bases unmatched to any gene: 9.